This TCR beta chain was found in a study of T cell responses to AZD1222 COVID-19 vaccine. Whole-study findings and limits: Among those given AZD1222, only 6 or 7 were seropositive at baseline. Donors, mostly white British, included more females; clonal diversity was possibly underestimated. A rise in Spike-specific TCR breadth and depth followed two AZD1222 doses.

Assay: immunoSEQ multiplex PCR; the TCRdb copy retains only in-frame clones and omits some. The data show tens of thousands of clones, roughly nine tenths seen once. This CDR3 has 16 residues. Comments on this clone: As yet, its antigen is unknown.

The chain employs TRBV21-1 and TRBJ2-2; the table's D call TRBD2 went unverified against the DNA. TRBV21-1 is designated a pseudogene. The sequenced sample was peripheral blood, obtained on day 0 of AZD1222 vaccination. The source is an adult in good health. The CDR3 coding sequence is TGTGCCAGCAGCAAAGGGGACTTCCCGAACACCGGGGAGCTGTTTTTT. It translates to CASSKGDFPNTGELFF.